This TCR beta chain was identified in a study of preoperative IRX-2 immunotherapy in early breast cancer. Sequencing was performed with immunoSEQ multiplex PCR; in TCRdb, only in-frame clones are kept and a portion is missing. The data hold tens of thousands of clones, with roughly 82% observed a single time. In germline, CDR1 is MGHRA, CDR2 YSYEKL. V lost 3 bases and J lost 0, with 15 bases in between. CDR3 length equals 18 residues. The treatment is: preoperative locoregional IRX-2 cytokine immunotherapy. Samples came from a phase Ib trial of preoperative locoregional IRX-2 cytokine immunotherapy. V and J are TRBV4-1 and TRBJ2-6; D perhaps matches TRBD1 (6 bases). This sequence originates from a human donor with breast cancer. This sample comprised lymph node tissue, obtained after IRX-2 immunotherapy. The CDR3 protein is CASSQYRDPSSGANVLTF. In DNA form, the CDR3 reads TGCGCCAGCAGCCAGTACAGGGACCCCTCCTCTGGGGCCAACGTCCTGACTTTC.